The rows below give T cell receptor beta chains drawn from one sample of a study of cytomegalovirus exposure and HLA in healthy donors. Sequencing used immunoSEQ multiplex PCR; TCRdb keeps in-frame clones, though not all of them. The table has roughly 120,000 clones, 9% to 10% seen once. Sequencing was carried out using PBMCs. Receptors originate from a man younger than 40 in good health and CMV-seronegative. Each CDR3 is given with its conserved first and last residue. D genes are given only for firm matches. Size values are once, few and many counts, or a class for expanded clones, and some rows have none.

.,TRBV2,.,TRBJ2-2,TGTGCCAGCAGCCGGGAGACCGGGGAGCTGTTTTTT,CASSRETGELFF
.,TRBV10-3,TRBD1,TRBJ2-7,TGTGCCATCAGTAGGGGACAGGGTTCGGGCGAGCAGTACTTC,CAISRGQGSGEQYF
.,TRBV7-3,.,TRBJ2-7,TGTGCCAGCAGCTTAGGGACCGGGACACATTTCTCCTACGAGCAGTACTTC,CASSLGTGTHFSYEQYF
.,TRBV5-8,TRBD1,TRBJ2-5,TGTGCCAGCAGCGCATATCCGGGACAGTTACAAGAGACCCAGTACTTC,CASSAYPGQLQETQYF
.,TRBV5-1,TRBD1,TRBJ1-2,TGCGCCAGCAGCCCCGGGGACAGCCAGGCCTATGGCTACACCTTC,CASSPGDSQAYGYTF
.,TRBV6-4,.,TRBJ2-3,TGTGCCAGCAGTGATCACGGGGACACAGATACGCAGTATTTT,CASSDHGDTDTQYF
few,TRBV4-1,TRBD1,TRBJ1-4,TGCGCCAGCAGCCAATTTCCGGGACAGCTGAATGAAAAACTGTTTTTT,CASSQFPGQLNEKLFF
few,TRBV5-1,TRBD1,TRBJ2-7,TGCGCCAGCAGCTCGCGACAGGGCCGCTCCTACGAGCAGTACTTC,CASSSRQGRSYEQYF
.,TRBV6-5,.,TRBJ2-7,TGTGCCAGCAGTTCGGACACGGTCTCCTACGAGCAGTACTTC,CASSSDTVSYEQYF
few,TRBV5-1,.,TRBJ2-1,TGCGCCAGCAGCTTGGCCCGACTGATGGTTCGGGACAATGAGCAGTTCTTC,CASSLARLMVRDNEQFF
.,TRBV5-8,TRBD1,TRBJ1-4,TGTGCCAGCAGCTTGGTCAGAGGGGGCAACGAAAAACTGTTTTTT,CASSLVRGGNEKLFF
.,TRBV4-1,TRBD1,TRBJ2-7,TGCGCCAGCAGCACCCGCGCCTCAGGGGGCTCCTACGAGCAGTACTTC,CASSTRASGGSYEQYF
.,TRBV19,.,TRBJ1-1,TGTGCAAGTAGAGGATCCGGGACTGAAGCTTTCTTT,CASRGSGTEAFF
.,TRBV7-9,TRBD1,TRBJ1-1,TGTGCCAGCAGTTTAACGGGACAGGGGAACACTGAAGCTTTCTTT,CASSLTGQGNTEAFF
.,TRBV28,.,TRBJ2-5,TGTGCCAGCAGACGACTAGGGGTTCAAGAGTACTTC,CASRRLGVQEYF
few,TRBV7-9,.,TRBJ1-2,TGTGCCAGCAGCTCGCCGGGTCTCTATGGCTACACCTTC,CASSSPGLYGYTF
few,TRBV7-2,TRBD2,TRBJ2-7,TGTGCCAGCAGCCGGGACTACCGCTCCTACGAGCAGTACTTC,CASSRDYRSYEQYF
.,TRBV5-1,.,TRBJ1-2,TGCGCCAGCAGCAAGGACCCACAGGGTGAAGTCGGCTACACCTTC,CASSKDPQGEVGYTF
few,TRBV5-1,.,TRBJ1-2,TGCGCCAGCAGCGACAGAAAGCTAAGGATCCAGGGTGGCTACACCTTC,CASSDRKLRIQGGYTF
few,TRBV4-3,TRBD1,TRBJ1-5,TGCGCCAGCAGCAAGGACAGGGATGATAGAAGAACCCCCCAGCATTTT,CASSKDRDDRRTPQHF
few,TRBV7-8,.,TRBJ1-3,TGTGCCAGCAGCTTACAGGGAACTGGAAACACCATATATTTT,CASSLQGTGNTIYF
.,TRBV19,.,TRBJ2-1,TGTGCCAGTAGTGCTGCCGGGCGTCCCACAGGTGAGCAGTTCTTC,CASSAAGRPTGEQFF
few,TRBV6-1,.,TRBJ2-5,TGTGCCAGCCAGGCGCTTGGGGGCTCGGAGACCCAGTACTTC,CASQALGGSETQYF
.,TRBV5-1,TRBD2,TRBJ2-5,TGCGCCAGCAGCCAAAGGACTAGCGGTACACAAGAGACCCAGTACTTC,CASSQRTSGTQETQYF
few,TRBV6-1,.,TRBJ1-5,TGTGCCAGCAGCCTAGAGAGGGATAGCAATCAGCCCCAGCATTTT,CASSLERDSNQPQHF
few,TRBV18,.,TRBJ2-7,TGTGCCAGCTCACGGGACAACCCCTTTAGCGAGCAGTACTTC,CASSRDNPFSEQYF
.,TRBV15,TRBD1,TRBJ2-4,TGTGCCACCAGCACTGGGACAGGGATTGTAAACATTCAGTACTTC,CATSTGTGIVNIQYF
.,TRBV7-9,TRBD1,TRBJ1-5,TGTGCCAGCAGTGGGGACAGGGGCGGGCAGCCCCAGCATTTT,CASSGDRGGQPQHF
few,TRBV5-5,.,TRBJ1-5,TGTGCCAGCAGCTTGCAGACAGGTCCTAGGCAGCCCCAGCATTTT,CASSLQTGPRQPQHF
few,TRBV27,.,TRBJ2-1,TGTGCCAGCAGTTTGGGCAAGTTGTTTGAGCAGTTCTTC,CASSLGKLFEQFF
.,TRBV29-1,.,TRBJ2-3,TGCAGCGCCAAGCGGCAACTAACAGATACGCAGTATTTT,CSAKRQLTDTQYF
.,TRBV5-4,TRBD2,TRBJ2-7,TGTGCCAGCAGCTCGGCCGGGACTAGGTACGAGCAGTACTTC,CASSSAGTRYEQYF
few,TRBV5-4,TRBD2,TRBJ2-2,TGTGCCAGCAGCCTCTCCGGGACTAGCAAACACACCGGGGAGCTGTTTTTT,CASSLSGTSKHTGELFF
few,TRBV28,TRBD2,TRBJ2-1,TGTGCCAGCAGTTTATTAACGGGGGGGTTTGAATACAATGAGCAGTTCTTC,CASSLLTGGFEYNEQFF
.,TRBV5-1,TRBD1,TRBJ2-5,TGCGCCAGCAGCTTGGGGACAGGGGAAGAGACCCAGTACTTC,CASSLGTGEETQYF
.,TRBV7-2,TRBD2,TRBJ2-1,TGTGCCAGCAGACCTAGCGGCACTCCCAATGAGCAGTTCTTC,CASRPSGTPNEQFF
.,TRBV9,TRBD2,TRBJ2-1,TGTGCCAGCAGCGTAAGGGAGGGGTTCACCAATGAGCAGTTCTTC,CASSVREGFTNEQFF
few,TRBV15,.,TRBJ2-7,TGTGCCACCAGCTCGGGGTGGAGGGTGGGTGAGCAGTACTTC,CATSSGWRVGEQYF
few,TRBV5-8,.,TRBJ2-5,TGTGCCAGCAGCTTGGTCAGAATGTACCAAGAGACCCAGTACTTC,CASSLVRMYQETQYF
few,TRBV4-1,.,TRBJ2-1,TGCGCCAGCAGCCAAGATGCCAGAGGGGGAGATGAGCAGTTCTTC,CASSQDARGGDEQFF
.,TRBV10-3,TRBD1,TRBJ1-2,TGTGCCATCACTCCTGGACAGGGGTGGGTCGGCTACACCTTC,CAITPGQGWVGYTF
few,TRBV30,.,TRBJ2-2,TGTGCCTGGGACAGTGGGACCGGGGAGCTGTTTTTT,CAWDSGTGELFF
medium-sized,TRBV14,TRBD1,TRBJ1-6,TGTGCCAGCAGCCGTATGGGACAGCCTCGTAATTCACCCCTCCACTTT,CASSRMGQPRNSPLHF
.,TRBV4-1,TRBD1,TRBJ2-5,TGCGCCAGCAGGGTGCGGACAGGGGAGGAAGAGACCCAGTACTTC,CASRVRTGEEETQYF
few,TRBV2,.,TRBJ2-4,TGTGCCAGCAGAGGGTTAGGGACAAAAAACATTCAGTACTTC,CASRGLGTKNIQYF
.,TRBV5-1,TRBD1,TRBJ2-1,TGCGCCAGCAGCTTGGTCCCAGGGGGTGGGTACAATGAGCAGTTCTTC,CASSLVPGGGYNEQFF
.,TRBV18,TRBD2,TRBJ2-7,TGTGCCAGCTCACCACCTAGCGGGAGCTCCTACGAGCAGTACTTC,CASSPPSGSSYEQYF